The 22 T cell receptor beta chains below were found in one sample sequenced in a study of cytomegalovirus exposure and HLA in healthy donors. The primer mix had 60 Vbeta and 13 Jbeta primers. Clones were sequenced by immunoSEQ multiplex PCR, and TCRdb holds only the in-frame ones, with some missing. There are 40,000 to 50,000 clones in the sample, with about 1.8% held by the top ten. The sample taken for sequencing was PBMCs. These receptors were taken from a woman aged 25 to 39 in good health and CMV-seronegative.

The V and J genes are TRBV9 and TRBJ2-7; 13 nucleotides agree with TRBD2. This CDR3 is 16 amino acids long. Germline CDR1 and CDR2: SGDLS and YYNGEE. Germline trimming cut 3 bases from V and 2 bases from J; bases unmatched to any gene: 5. CDR3 bases: TGTGCCAGCAGCGGACTAGCGGGAGGTCCCGCCTACGAGCAGTACTTC. Its protein is CASSGLAGGPAYEQYF.

V and J are TRBV6-5 and TRBJ2-5; 8 bases agree with TRBD2. The CDR3 loop spans 15 amino acids. V lost 4 bases to trimming and J lost 5 bases; unmatched junction nucleotides: 9. CDR1 MNHEY and CDR2 SVGAGI come from the germline V gene. The CDR3: CASSSLEREWETQYF. CDR3 bases: TGTGCCAGCAGTTCCCTCGAGCGGGAGTGGGAGACCCAGTACTTC.

CDR3 DNA: TGCGCCAGCAGCTTGGGCCGGGGGGATAGCACTGAAGCTTTCTTT. Amino acids: CASSLGRGDSTEAFF. This chain joins TRBV5-1 and TRBJ1-1; possibly TRBD1 for D (5 bases). Germline CDR1 reads SGHRS; CDR2 reads YFSETQ. The CDR3 covers 15 residues. The V end lost 0 bases, the J end lost 4 bases, and 13 bases lay between the germline ends.

The gene calls are TRBV4-1 and TRBJ2-1, with TRBD2 identical over 12 bases. CDR1 and CDR2 from the germline V gene are MGHRA and YSYEKL. Unmatched junction bases numbered 16, after V lost 5 bases and J lost 8 bases. CDR3 length: 18 amino acids. The CDR3 region is CASSDPSGRAGVTYEQFF. The CDR3 DNA is TGCGCCAGCAGCGACCCTAGCGGGAGGGCCGGGGTAACTTATGAGCAGTTCTTC.

The chain links TRBV7-9 to TRBJ1-1; TRBD1 might be the D (6 bases). CDR3 length: 17 residues. The germline gives CDR1 SEHNR, CDR2 FQNEAQ (reference sequence). V was cut by 5 bases and J by 0 bases, with 19 bases left in between. CDR3 DNA: TGTGCCAGCAGCAGTTACAGGGAGGGACGTATGAACACTGAAGCTTTCTTT. Its protein is CASSSYREGRMNTEAFF.

The CDR3 nucleotides are TGCGCCAGCAGCTTGTCCCTAGCGGGCTACAATGAGCAGTTCTTC. This encodes CASSLSLAGYNEQFF. The chain uses TRBV5-1 and TRBJ2-1; 8 bases map to TRBD2. The CDR3 is 15 residues long. Trimming at V came to 1 base and at J to 3 bases, leaving 3 bases not matched to a gene. CDR1 is SGHRS, CDR2 YFSETQ, per germline.

V gene TRBV27 combines with J gene TRBJ1-2; D perhaps matches TRBD1 (5 bases). The CDR3 is 15 amino acids. V lost 5 bases to trimming and J lost 2 bases, with 15 bases between them. Germline CDR1 and CDR2: MNHEY and SMNVEV (reference sequence). The CDR3 DNA reads TGTGCCAGCAGTCGAAAGGGCAGGGTAAACTATGGCTACACCTTC. This translates into CASSRKGRVNYGYTF.

The rearrangement joins TRBV6-5 to TRBJ2-7; TRBD1 matches at 9 bases. CDR1 is MNHEY, CDR2 SVGAGI, per germline. With V trimmed by 1 base and J by 5 bases, 9 bases remained unmatched. This CDR3 comprises 16 residues. The chain's CDR3 is CASSYWRTGVRDEQYF. The DNA for the CDR3 is TGTGCCAGCAGTTACTGGAGGACAGGGGTTCGGGACGAGCAGTACTTC.

The V call is TRBV7-9, the J call TRBJ1-2; 7 bases are shared with TRBD1. Germline loops: CDR1 SEHNR, CDR2 FQNEAQ (reference sequence). The CDR3 runs to 14 residues. V dropped 4 bases and J dropped 2; count of bases not matched to a gene: 4. CDR3 DNA sequence: TGTGCCAGCAGCTGGTGGGACAGCAACTATGGCTACACCTTC. Its protein product is CASSWWDSNYGYTF.

V and J are TRBV10-3 and TRBJ1-2, with 11 bases matching TRBD1. The junction had 9 bases not matched to a gene; V was cut back by 2 bases and J by 7 bases. Germline V gene data show CDR1 as ENHRY and CDR2 as SYGVKD. The CDR3 runs to 16 residues. CDR3 residues: CAISEGQGAQVRGYTF. CDR3 sequence (DNA): TGTGCCATCAGTGAGGGACAGGGGGCCCAAGTCCGTGGCTACACCTTC.

The DNA of the CDR3 is TGTGCCTGGAGTGGTATGACGGCAGTAGGCGAGCGCTCCTACAATGAGCAGTTCTTC. Translation gives CAWSGMTAVGERSYNEQFF. This chain uses TRBV30 with TRBJ2-1; D remains unclear. Germline CDR1 is GTSNPN and CDR2 is SVGIG (reference sequence). The CDR3 extends over 19 amino acids. The V gene lost 1 base and the J gene lost 0 bases, with 22 bases spanning the gap. The variable domain in full, completed from reference TRBV30 and TRBJ2-1, reads SQTIHQWPATLVQPVGSPLSLECTVEGTSNPNLYWYRQAAGRGLQLLFYSVGIGQISSEVPQNLSASRPQDRQFILSSKKLLLSDSGFYLCAWSGMTAVGERSYNEQFFGPGTRLTVL.

The chain recombines TRBV18 with TRBJ2-7; TRBD1 matches at 7 bases. There are 15 residues in the CDR3. CDR1 is KGHSH and CDR2 is LQKENI in the germline V gene. The V and J ends lost 3 bases and 1 base, in that order; junction bases with no gene match: 6. This CDR3 reads CASSPGRGPSYEQYF. CDR3 nucleotide sequence: TGTGCCAGCTCACCTGGAAGGGGGCCTTCCTACGAGCAGTACTTC.

The rearrangement uses TRBV9 and TRBJ2-7, with TRBD2 identical over 8 bases. The CDR3 is made up of 14 amino acids. The junction had 2 bases not matched to a gene; V was cut back by 0 bases and J by 3 bases. Germline V CDR1 and CDR2: SGDLS, YYNGEE. The CDR3 DNA sequence: TGTGCCAGCAGCGTAGACGGGACTAGCTACGAGCAGTACTTC. This gives the protein CASSVDGTSYEQYF.

The chain combines TRBV13 with TRBJ2-7; the match to TRBD2 covers 7 bases. Per the germline V gene, CDR1 is PRHDT and CDR2 is FYEKMQ (reference sequence). There are 14 residues in the CDR3. J gave up 1 base and V 10 bases, and 10 bases lay outside the gene matches. The CDR3 nucleotides read TGTGCCACCACCCAGCGGGGTTCTTCCTACGAGCAGTACTTC. Translation: CATTQRGSSYEQYF.

The rearrangement uses TRBV30 and TRBJ2-5; D uncertain. V shed 1 base and J shed 2 bases, with 11 bases lying between them. CDR1 is GTSNPN and CDR2 is SVGIG in the germline V gene (reference sequence). The CDR3 loop spans 14 amino acids. Here the CDR3 DNA reads TGTGCCTGGAGTGGTCAGACAAAACAAGAGACCCAGTACTTC. As protein: CAWSGQTKQETQYF.

As DNA, the CDR3 is TGTGCCAGCAGTGCGCCCCCGGGACTAGGTCGTAACGAGCAGTACTTC. Translating gives CASSAPPGLGRNEQYF. The chain joins TRBV6-1 to TRBJ2-7, with TRBD2 matching over 8 bases. Germline V gene sequence: CDR1 MNHNS, CDR2 SASEGT. The CDR3 spans 16 residues. J gave up 5 bases and V 4 bases, and 13 bases lay outside the gene matches.

The genes are TRBV4-1 and TRBJ1-5, with a weak D call TRBD1 (5 bases). The CDR3 sequence is 16 residues long. CDR1 and CDR2 (germline): MGHRA, YSYEKL. The ends were cut back, 4 bases at V and 0 bases at J, with 13 bases in the middle. CDR3 residues: CASSPQGGVSNQPQHF. The CDR3 DNA sequence: TGCGCCAGCAGCCCCCAGGGTGGTGTTAGCAATCAGCCCCAGCATTTT.

The chain carries TRBV5-1 and TRBJ2-1; 7 bases are shared with TRBD2. CDR1 SGHRS and CDR2 YFSETQ come from the germline V gene. V shed 0 bases, J shed 7 bases, and the junction held 7 bases outside the gene matches. This CDR3 region has 15 residues. The CDR3 spells CASSLETSSGNEQFF. In nucleotides, the CDR3 is TGCGCCAGCAGCTTGGAGACTAGCTCGGGGAATGAGCAGTTCTTC.

The genes are TRBV7-3 and TRBJ2-7; TRBD2 might be the D (6 bases). The CDR3 has 13 residues. V lost 5 bases, J lost 3 bases, and 11 bases lay in between. The germline V gene encodes CDR1 SGHTA and CDR2 FQGTGA. CDR3 DNA: TGTGCCAGCAGCGGGGGACTCGGCTACGAGCAGTACTTC. Translating gives CASSGGLGYEQYF. Supplemented by reference TRBV7-3 and TRBJ2-7, the full variable domain reads GAGVSQTPSNKVTEKGKYVELRCDPISGHTALYWYRQSLGQGPEFLIYFQGTGAADDSGLPNDRFFAVRPEGSVSTLKIQRTERGDSAVYLCASSGGLGYEQYFGPGTRLTVT.

The CDR3 protein is CASSSPSGGNYGYTF. CDR3 DNA: TGTGCCAGCAGCTCCCCGAGTGGAGGGAACTATGGCTACACCTTC. This chain uses TRBV7-2 with TRBJ1-2, with unresolved D. The CDR3 length is 15 residues. Trimming stripped 4 bases from V and 2 bases from J, with 14 bases between. The germline V gene encodes CDR1 SGHTA and CDR2 FQGNSA.

This chain uses TRBV10-3 with TRBJ1-1, with a possible D match to TRBD1 (6 bases). CDR3 length: 17 amino acids. Germline loops: CDR1 ENHRY, CDR2 SYGVKD. V was cut by 2 bases and J by 7 bases, with 23 bases left in between. CDR3: CAISEPQPGQGEIEAFF. DNA for the CDR3: TGTGCCATCAGTGAGCCCCAACCGGGACAAGGAGAAATTGAAGCTTTCTTT.

The chain couples TRBV4-1 to TRBJ1-1; D is possibly TRBD1 (6 bases). Germline V gives CDR1 MGHRA, CDR2 YSYEKL. V gave up 1 base and J gave up 0 bases, with 24 bases separating them. The CDR3 is 20 amino acids. CDR3 DNA sequence: TGCGCCAGCAGCCAAGTTCGAGTTCAGACAGGAGCAAGAATGAACACTGAAGCTTTCTTT. This codes for CASSQVRVQTGARMNTEAFF.